This passage covers 14 T cell receptor beta chains from one sample sequenced in a study of shared clonotypes between healthy human individuals. Naive CD8 isolation took CD45RO-negative cells positively selected for CCR7 and excluded terminally differentiated effector memory CD45RA+ cells. Here immunoSEQ multiplex PCR was the method, and the copy in TCRdb shows in-frame clones only, minus some. The sample has millions of clones; roughly 91% are singletons. Sequenced material: naive CD8+ T cells from PBMCs. Receptors were obtained from a man younger than 35 in good health. Some clones in this sample may be carry-over from other donors' samples.

A note on this clone: Distinct nucleotide sequences in the sample also encode this CDR3. The rearrangement uses TRBV28 and TRBJ1-2, with 7 bases lining up with TRBD1. The germline gives CDR1 MDHEN, CDR2 SYDVKM. This CDR3 is 13 amino acids long. Trimming at V came to 6 bases and at J to 2 bases, leaving 3 bases not matched to a gene. This chain's CDR3 is CASSLTGNYGYTF. CDR3 DNA sequence: TGTGCCAGCAGCCTGACAGGGAACTATGGCTACACCTTC.

This rearrangement joins TRBV5-1 to TRBJ2-4; TRBD1 is a possible D gene (5 bases). CDR3 size: 17 residues. V lost 1 base, J lost 0 bases, and 14 bases lay in between. Looked up from germline, CDR1 is SGHRS and CDR2 is YFSETQ. CDR3 DNA: TGCGCCAGCAGCTTGAAATTGACAGCACTAGCCAAAAACATTCAGTACTTC. Encoded protein: CASSLKLTALAKNIQYF.

CDR3 loop: CASSPPDGPDGEQYF. CDR3 DNA sequence: TGTGCCAGCAGCCCACCGGACGGGCCCGATGGCGAGCAGTACTTC. The chain is built from TRBV7-9 and TRBJ2-7; no clear D gene. CDR1 SEHNR and CDR2 FQNEAQ come from the germline V gene (reference sequence). V lost 5 bases, J lost 6 bases, and 20 bases lay in between. The CDR3 has 15 residues.

The rearrangement links TRBV9 to TRBJ2-5; 8 nucleotides align to TRBD2. The V gene end was trimmed by 3 bases and the J gene end by 2 bases; junction bases not matched to a gene: 9. Germline V gene data show CDR1 as SGDLS and CDR2 as YYNGEE. The CDR3 contains 16 residues. CDR3 bases: TGTGCCAGCAGCGATGCTAGCGGGCTGTATCAAGAGACCCAGTACTTC. Protein sequence: CASSDASGLYQETQYF.

The gene calls are TRBV19 and TRBJ1-2; unclear D gene. The V gene lost 5 bases and the J gene lost 8 bases, with 12 bases spanning the gap. Germline V lookup: CDR1 LNHDA, CDR2 SQIVND (reference sequence). The CDR3 loop spans 12 amino acids. The CDR3: CASSLGLRGYTF. The CDR3 DNA reads as TGTGCCAGTAGTCTCGGGTTGAGGGGCTACACCTTC.

The chain recombines TRBV4-3 with TRBJ1-1; D ambiguous. Deletions cut 3 bases from V and 4 bases from J, with 9 bases between. CDR1 and CDR2 (germline): LGHNA, YSLEER. The CDR3 consists of 13 residues. CDR3 loop: CASSQNRVTEAFF. The CDR3 DNA follows: TGCGCCAGCAGCCAGAACAGAGTCACTGAAGCTTTCTTT.

This rearrangement joins TRBV21-1 to TRBJ2-4; TRBD1, the D gene given by the table, was not confirmed from the DNA. TRBV21-1 is marked as a pseudogene. This CDR3 contains 14 residues. As DNA, the CDR3 is TGTGCCAGCAGCCCTCGGACAGTCGAAAACATTCAGTACTTC. Translation gives CASSPRTVENIQYF.

Of note for this clone: Other DNA variants within this sample encode the same CDR3. The chain combines TRBV2 with TRBJ2-3; D gene ambiguous. Deletions cut 2 bases from V and 0 bases from J, with 6 bases between. This CDR3 contains 14 residues. Germline V gene sequence: CDR1 SNHLY, CDR2 FYNNEI. The CDR3 reads CASSEQHSTDTQYF. CDR3 coding DNA: TGTGCCAGCAGTGAACAACATAGCACAGATACGCAGTATTTT. Filled out from reference TRBV2 and TRBJ2-3, the complete variable domain reads EPEVTQTPSHQVTQMGQEVILRCVPISNHLYFYWYRQILGQKVEFLVSFYNNEISEKSEIFDDQFSVERPDGSNFTLKIRSTKLEDSAMYFCASSEQHSTDTQYFGPGTRLTVL.

On this clone: Other DNA variants within this sample encode the same CDR3. This chain uses TRBV9 with TRBJ2-6, with D possibly being TRBD2 (5 bases). V lost 3 bases, J lost 1 base, and 8 bases lay in between. There are 15 residues in the CDR3. Germline V lookup: CDR1 SGDLS, CDR2 YYNGEE. The CDR3 DNA follows: TGTGCCAGCAGCGCGACGGGATCTGGGGCCAACGTCCTGACTTTC. As protein: CASSATGSGANVLTF.

V and J are TRBV29-1 and TRBJ2-3; no definite D call. Germline loops: CDR1 SQVTM, CDR2 ANQGSEA. Trimming stripped 3 bases from V and 2 bases from J, with 12 bases between. The CDR3 covers 14 residues. The CDR3 coding sequence is TGCAGCGTTGAGTCGGTAGAGCTCACAGATACGCAGTATTTT. This translates into CSVESVELTDTQYF.

The genes are TRBV19 and TRBJ2-7, with TRBD2 identical over 12 bases. V shed 5 bases, J shed 4 bases, and the junction held 6 bases outside the gene matches. CDR1 LNHDA and CDR2 SQIVND come from the germline V gene (reference sequence). CDR3 size: 15 residues. CDR3: CASSVGLAGLYEQYF. The CDR3 nucleotides are TGTGCCAGTAGTGTTGGACTAGCGGGACTGTACGAGCAGTACTTC.

This chain links TRBV28 with TRBJ2-4, with 9 bases fitting TRBD2. From germline, CDR1 is MDHEN and CDR2 SYDVKM. The junction had 11 bases not matched to a gene; V was cut back by 6 bases and J by 8 bases. The CDR3 runs 15 residues. DNA for the CDR3: TGTGCCAGCAGGGGGTATAGCGGGAGTGTCGACATTCAGTACTTC. It specifies CASRGYSGSVDIQYF.

This clone showed up just a few times. The J gene is TRBJ1-2, the V gene TRBV5-4; no firm D call. The CDR3 spans 12 residues. Germline CDR1 is SGHNT and CDR2 is YYREEE (reference sequence). Trimming shortened V by 4 bases and J by 5 bases, and 9 bases separated the two germline ends. The chain's CDR3 is CASSDRAYGYTF. The CDR3 DNA reads TGTGCCAGCAGCGACCGCGCGTATGGCTACACCTTC.

The chain recombines TRBV6-1 with TRBJ1-1; 7 nucleotides match TRBD1. The CDR3 runs to 15 residues. Germline V gene data show CDR1 as MNHNS and CDR2 as SASEGT. The J segment lost 5 bases and the V segment lost 5 bases, leaving 11 bases of the junction unmatched. CDR3 in amino acids: CASSPGGWSDTEAFF. The CDR3 nucleotides are TGTGCCAGCAGTCCAGGGGGGTGGTCTGATACTGAAGCTTTCTTT.